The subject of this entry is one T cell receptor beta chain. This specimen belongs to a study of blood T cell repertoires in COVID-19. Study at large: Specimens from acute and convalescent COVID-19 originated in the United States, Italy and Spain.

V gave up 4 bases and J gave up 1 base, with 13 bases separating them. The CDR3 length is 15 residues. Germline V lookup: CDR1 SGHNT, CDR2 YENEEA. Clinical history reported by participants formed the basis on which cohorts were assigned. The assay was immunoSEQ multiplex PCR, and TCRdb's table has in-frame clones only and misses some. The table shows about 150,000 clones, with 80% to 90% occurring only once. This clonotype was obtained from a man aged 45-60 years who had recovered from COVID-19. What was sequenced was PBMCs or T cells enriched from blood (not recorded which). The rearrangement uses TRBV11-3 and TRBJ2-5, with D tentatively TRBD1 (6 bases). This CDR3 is CASSSKGGTQETQYF. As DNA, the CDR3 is TGTGCCAGCAGCTCAAAAGGGGGTACCCAAGAGACCCAGTACTTC.